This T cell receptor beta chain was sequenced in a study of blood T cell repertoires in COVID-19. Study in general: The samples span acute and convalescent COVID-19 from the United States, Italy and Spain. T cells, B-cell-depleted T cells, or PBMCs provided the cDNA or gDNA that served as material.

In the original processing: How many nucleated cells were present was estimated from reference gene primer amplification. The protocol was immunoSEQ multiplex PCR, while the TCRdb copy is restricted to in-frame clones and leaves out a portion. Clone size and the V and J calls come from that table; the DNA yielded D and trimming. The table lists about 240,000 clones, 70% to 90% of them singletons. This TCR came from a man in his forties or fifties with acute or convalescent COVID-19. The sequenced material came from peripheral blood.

CDR3 loop: CASSPYSSRTDTQYF. The CDR3 region has the DNA TGTGCCAGCAGCCCTTACTCCTCCAGGACAGATACGCAGTATTTT. The chain combines TRBV7-3 with TRBJ2-3; D is ambiguous. The CDR3 spans 15 residues. V was clipped by 5 bases and J by 3 bases, with 15 bases between them. Germline V lookup: CDR1 SGHTA, CDR2 FQGTGA.